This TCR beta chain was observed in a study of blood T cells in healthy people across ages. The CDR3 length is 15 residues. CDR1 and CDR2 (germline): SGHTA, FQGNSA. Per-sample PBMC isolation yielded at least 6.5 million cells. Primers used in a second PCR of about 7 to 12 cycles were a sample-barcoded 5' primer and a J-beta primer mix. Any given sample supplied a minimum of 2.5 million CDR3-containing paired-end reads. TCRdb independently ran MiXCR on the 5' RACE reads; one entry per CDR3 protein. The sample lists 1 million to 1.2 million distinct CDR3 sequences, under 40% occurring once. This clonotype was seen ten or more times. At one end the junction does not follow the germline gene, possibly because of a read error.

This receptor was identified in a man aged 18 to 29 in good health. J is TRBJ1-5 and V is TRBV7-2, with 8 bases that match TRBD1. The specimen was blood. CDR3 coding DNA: TGTGCCAGCAGTTTAGACAGGGGTAGCAATCAGCCCCAGCATTTT. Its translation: CASSLDRGSNQPQHF.